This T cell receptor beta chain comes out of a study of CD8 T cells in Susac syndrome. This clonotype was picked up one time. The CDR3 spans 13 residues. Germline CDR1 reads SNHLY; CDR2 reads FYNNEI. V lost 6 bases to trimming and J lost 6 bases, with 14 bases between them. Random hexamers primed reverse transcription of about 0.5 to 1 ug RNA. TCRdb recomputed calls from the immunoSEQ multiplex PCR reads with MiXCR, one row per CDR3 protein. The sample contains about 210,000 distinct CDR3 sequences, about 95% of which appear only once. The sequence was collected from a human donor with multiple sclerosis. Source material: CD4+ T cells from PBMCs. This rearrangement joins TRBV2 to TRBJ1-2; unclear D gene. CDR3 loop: CASRTQVPDGYTF. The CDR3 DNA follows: TGTGCCAGCAGGACGCAAGTGCCGGATGGCTACACCTTC.